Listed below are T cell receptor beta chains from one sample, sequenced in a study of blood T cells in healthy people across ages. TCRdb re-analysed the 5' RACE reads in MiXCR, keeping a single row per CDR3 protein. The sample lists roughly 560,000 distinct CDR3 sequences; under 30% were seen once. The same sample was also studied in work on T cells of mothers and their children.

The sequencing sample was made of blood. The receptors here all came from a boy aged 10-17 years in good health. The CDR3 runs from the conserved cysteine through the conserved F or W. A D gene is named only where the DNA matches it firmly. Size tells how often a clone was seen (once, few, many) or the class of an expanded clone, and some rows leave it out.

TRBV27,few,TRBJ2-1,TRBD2,CASSTGLAGGPYNEQFF,TGTGCCAGCAGTACGGGACTAGCGGGAGGGCCCTACAATGAGCAGTTCTTC
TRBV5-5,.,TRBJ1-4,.,CASSFEPPGARHEKLFF,TGTGCCAGCAGCTTCGAGCCGCCTGGGGCCCGACATGAAAAACTGTTTTTT
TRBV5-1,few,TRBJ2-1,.,CASSFSSDSNEQFF,TGCGCCAGCAGCTTCTCCTCGGACAGCAATGAGCAGTTCTTC
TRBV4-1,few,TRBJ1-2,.,CASSQAGRGRDGYTF,TGCGCCAGCAGCCAGGCCGGACGGGGACGGGATGGCTACACCTTC
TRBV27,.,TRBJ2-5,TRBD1,CASSLSGTGYQETQYF,TGTGCCAGCAGTTTATCCGGGACAGGGTACCAAGAGACCCAGTACTTC
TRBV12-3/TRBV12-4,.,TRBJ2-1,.,CASSLLSGGAGSEQFF,TGTGCCAGCAGTCTCCTTAGTGGGGGGGCCGGCAGTGAGCAGTTCTTC
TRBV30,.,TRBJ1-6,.,CAWSVYYAPLHF,TGTGCCTGGAGTGTATACTACGCACCCCTCCACTTT
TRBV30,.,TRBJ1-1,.,CAWRLGGTLNTEAFF,TGTGCCTGGAGGCTAGGCGGGACACTTAACACTGAAGCTTTCTTT
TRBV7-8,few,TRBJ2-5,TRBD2,CASSSTGGVQGTQYF,TGTGCCAGCAGCTCGACGGGGGGAGTTCAAGGGACCCAGTACTTC
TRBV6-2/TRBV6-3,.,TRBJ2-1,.,CASKYSYNEQFF,TGTGCCAGCAAGTACTCCTACAATGAGCAGTTCTTC
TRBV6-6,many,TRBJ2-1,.,CASRATGRLYNEQFF,TGTGCCAGCAGGGCGACAGGTAGATTATACAATGAGCAGTTCTTC
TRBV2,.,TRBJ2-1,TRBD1,CASSLDRETNEQFF,TGTGCCAGCAGTTTGGACAGGGAGACTAATGAGCAGTTCTTC
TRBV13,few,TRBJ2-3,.,CASSSTEGQAQYF,TGTGCCAGCAGCTCAACGGAGGGCCAGGCGCAGTATTTT
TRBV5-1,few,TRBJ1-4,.,CASSLEYIGEKLFF,TGCGCCAGCAGCTTGGAGTATATCGGTGAAAAACTGTTTTTT
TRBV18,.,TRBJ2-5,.,CASSPSGIQETQYF,TGTGCCAGCTCACCATCGGGGATACAAGAGACCCAGTACTTC
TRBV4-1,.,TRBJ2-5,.,CASSQFSGYEQCF,TGCGCCAGCAGCCAATTTAGCGGCTACGAGCAGTGCTTC
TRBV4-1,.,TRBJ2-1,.,CASSQGSRGGYNEQFF,TGCGCCAGCAGCCAAGGAAGTAGGGGGGGCTACAATGAGCAGTTCTTC
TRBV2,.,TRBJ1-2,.,CASSEVGQEPGYTF,TGTGCCAGCAGTGAAGTGGGCCAAGAGCCTGGCTACACCTTC
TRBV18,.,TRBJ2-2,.,CVSSQGRTGELFF,TGTGTCAGCTCGCAGGGGAGGACCGGGGAGCTGTTTTTT
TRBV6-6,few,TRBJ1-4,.,CASSYGGVSSEKLFF,TGTGCCAGCAGTTACGGGGGTGTGAGTAGTGAAAAACTGTTTTTT
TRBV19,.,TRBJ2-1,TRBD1,CASKGTGLRNEQFF,TGTGCCAGTAAAGGGACAGGGCTACGCAATGAGCAGTTCTTC